The clone carrying this T cell receptor beta chain has just a few counts. The junction had 9 bases not matched to a gene; V was cut back by 5 bases and J by 3 bases. CDR1 and CDR2 (germline): MNHEY, SMNVEV (reference sequence). This CDR3 region has 17 residues. While infection was still active, Seattle patients were enrolled and then followed longitudinally. This sample stems from a study of blood T cell repertoires in COVID-19. Original processing methods: Amplification of reference gene primers was used by the study to estimate nucleated cell counts. Sequencing was performed with immunoSEQ multiplex PCR; in TCRdb, only in-frame clones are kept and a portion is missing. V, J and clone size derive from that table, while D and trimming were established from the DNA sequence. The sample comprises approximately 280,000 clones, 90% of which are singletons, and roughly 7.3% rests with the top ten.

The TCR originated in a woman aged 25 to 39 with COVID-19, enrolled during active disease. The sample taken for sequencing was peripheral blood. V gene TRBV27 combines with J gene TRBJ2-3; TRBD2 matches at 12 bases. DNA for the CDR3: TGTGCCAGCAGTGGATCCCAACTAGCGGGAGGAACAGATACGCAGTATTTT. This sequence encodes CASSGSQLAGGTDTQYF.